This T cell receptor (beta chain) was recovered during a study of CD8 T cells in Susac syndrome. In the study overall: Susac syndrome patients were untreated, on corticosteroids with some adding intravenous immunoglobulin, or on intravenous immunoglobulin only.

Random hexamers served to reverse transcribe roughly 0.45 to 1 ug RNA. TCRdb redid the calling of the immunoSEQ multiplex PCR reads with MiXCR, one entry per CDR3 protein. The table shows about 240,000 distinct CDR3 sequences, with roughly 95% occurring only once. In germline, CDR1 is SGHRS, CDR2 YFSETQ. The germline V and J ends were trimmed by 4 bases and 0 bases, with 14 bases remaining between them. The CDR3 is made up of 16 amino acids. The clonotype was recovered from a human donor with Susac syndrome. The chain employs TRBV5-1 and TRBJ2-1; the D gene is possibly TRBD2 (6 bases). The sample was CD4+ T cells from PBMCs. CDR3 bases: TGCGCCAGCAGCGTATCGGGAGACGGCTCCTACAATGAGCAGTTCTTC. Amino acid sequence: CASSVSGDGSYNEQFF.